One and the same sample provided the 18 T cell receptor beta chains below, sequenced in a study of cytomegalovirus exposure and HLA in healthy donors. Vbeta (60) and Jbeta (13) primers were used in the PCR. The assay was immunoSEQ multiplex PCR, and TCRdb's table has in-frame clones only and misses some. The table records around 160,000 clones, over 60% of them present only once. Sequenced: PBMCs. These receptor sequences come from a man between 45 and 60 years old in good health and CMV-seropositive.

This clone was detected only once. The chain recombines TRBV18 with TRBJ2-5, with D uncertain. The V and J ends lost 2 bases and 2 bases respectively, with 12 bases between them. Germline lookup yields CDR1 KGHSH and CDR2 LQKENI. This CDR3 contains 15 residues. This CDR3 reads CASSPSHSQQETQYF. DNA of the CDR3: TGTGCCAGCTCACCATCCCACAGCCAACAAGAGACCCAGTACTTC. Supplemented by reference TRBV18 and TRBJ2-5, the full variable domain reads NAGVMQNPRHLVRRRGQEARLRCSPMKGHSHVYWYRQLPEEGLKFMVYLQKENIIDESGMPKERFSAEFPKEGPSILRIQQVVRGDSAAYFCASSPSHSQQETQYFGPGTRLLVL.

This clone was picked up one time. The gene calls are TRBV4-1 and TRBJ1-2; TRBD1 aligns across 12 bases. The trim removed 6 bases at V and 7 bases at J, leaving 12 bases unmatched. Per the germline V gene, CDR1 is MGHRA and CDR2 is YSYEKL. The CDR3 length is 16 residues. This CDR3 reads CASREAGTGGEAGYTF. DNA for the CDR3: TGCGCCAGCAGGGAAGCCGGGACAGGGGGCGAGGCTGGCTACACCTTC.

The V call is TRBV7-3, the J call TRBJ2-2, with D perhaps TRBD2 (7 bases). The germline V and J ends were trimmed by 0 bases and 4 bases, with 12 bases remaining between them. CDR1 and CDR2 from the germline V gene are SGHTA and FQGTGA. The CDR3 extends over 16 amino acids. CDR3 DNA: TGTGCCAGCAGCTTAACGGGGGGGCGGGGCACCGGGGAGCTGTTTTTT. It encodes CASSLTGGRGTGELFF.

This chain joins TRBV28 and TRBJ2-7, with TRBD1 matching 8 bases. The V gene end was trimmed by 4 bases and the J gene end by 1 base; junction bases not matched to a gene: 0. Germline CDR1 is MDHEN and CDR2 is SYDVKM. The CDR3 runs to 13 residues. The CDR3 DNA sequence: TGTGCCAGCAGTTGGACAGGGTCCTACGAGCAGTACTTC. This encodes CASSWTGSYEQYF.

V gene TRBV2 combines with J gene TRBJ2-7, with TRBD2 as a possible D gene (5 bases). V was clipped by 5 bases and J by 2 bases, with 10 bases between them. CDR1 and CDR2 from the germline V gene are SNHLY and FYNNEI. This CDR3 has 13 residues. The CDR3 is CASSLEGTYEQYF. The CDR3 DNA sequence: TGTGCCAGCAGTTTAGAGGGCACCTACGAGCAGTACTTC.

The CDR3 DNA reads as TGTGCCAGCAGTCTAACAGGGGGCGCCTACGAGCAGTACTTC. Translated: CASSLTGGAYEQYF. J is TRBJ2-7 and V is TRBV28, with TRBD1 matching 9 bases. The V and J ends lost 5 bases and 2 bases, in that order; junction bases with no gene match: 4. This CDR3 has 14 amino acids. Germline CDR1 and CDR2: MDHEN and SYDVKM.

This clone came up a few times. The chain combines TRBV7-2 with TRBJ2-7; tentatively, D is TRBD2 (6 bases). Germline V CDR1 and CDR2: SGHTA, FQGNSA. The CDR3 runs 16 residues. The germline V and J ends were trimmed by 1 base and 6 bases, with 19 bases remaining between them. The chain's CDR3 is CASSLVSSGSSLEQYF. CDR3 in DNA: TGTGCCAGCAGCTTAGTCTCGAGCGGGTCATCTCTCGAGCAGTACTTC. The full variable domain, its missing parts supplied by reference TRBV7-2 and TRBJ2-7, is GAGVSQSPSNKVTEKGKDVELRCDPISGHTALYWYRQSLGQGLEFLIYFQGNSAPDKSGLPSDRFSAERTGGSVSTLTIQRTQQEDSAVYLCASSLVSSGSSLEQYFGPGTRLTVT.

The CDR3 reads CASTHRGANRDTEAFF. CDR3 DNA: TGTGCCAGCACGCACCGGGGGGCAAATCGGGACACTGAAGCTTTCTTT. The rearrangement links TRBV6-7 to TRBJ1-1; perhaps TRBD1 as D (6 bases). TRBV6-7 is assigned to the ORF class and has an uncertain function. This CDR3 has 16 residues. V lost 7 bases and J lost 3, with 21 bases in between.

In the case of this clone: Other nucleotide sequences from this sample produce the same CDR3. The chain couples TRBV5-1 to TRBJ2-7; TRBD1 matches 10 bases. The CDR3 length is 15 residues. Germline-derived CDR1 and CDR2 are SGHRS and YFSETQ. The J segment lost 4 bases and the V segment lost 0 bases, leaving 4 bases of the junction unmatched. The CDR3: CASSLGTGGVYEQYF. The CDR3 nucleotides are TGCGCCAGCAGCTTGGGGACAGGGGGGGTGTACGAGCAGTACTTC. Complete variable domain (other parts from reference TRBV5-1 and TRBJ2-7): KAGVTQTPRYLIKTRGQQVTLSCSPISGHRSVSWYQQTPGQGLQFLFEYFSETQRNKGNFPGRFSGRQFSNSRSEMNVSTLELGDSALYLCASSLGTGGVYEQYFGPGTRLTVT.

This chain connects TRBV30 to TRBJ2-5, with a weak D call TRBD2 (5 bases). The CDR3 extends over 12 amino acids. Per germline, CDR1 GTSNPN and CDR2 SVGIG (reference sequence). V dropped 5 bases and J dropped 4 bases, with 11 bases sitting between them. This CDR3 reads CAWAPRGETQYF. DNA for the CDR3: TGTGCCTGGGCGCCTCGGGGAGAGACCCAGTACTTC.

The rearrangement joins TRBV7-2 to TRBJ2-2; no definite D call. V was pared by 5 bases and J by 0 bases, with 16 bases between. The CDR3 spans 17 residues. Germline CDR1 reads SGHTA; CDR2 reads FQGNSA. CDR3 in DNA: TGTGCCAGCAGCCCCCGGGTGGGTGACGCGAACACCGGGGAGCTGTTTTTT. This translates into CASSPRVGDANTGELFF.

The chain links TRBV4-3 to TRBJ2-1; 11 positions match TRBD2. Germline CDR1 and CDR2: LGHNA and YSLEER. Trimming took 0 bases from V and 2 from J; bases not matched to a gene: 3. CDR3 length equals 17 residues. The DNA of the CDR3 is TGCGCCAGCAGCCAAGAGGTAGCGGGGGGGCCCTACAATGAGCAGTTCTTC. Amino acids: CASSQEVAGGPYNEQFF.

In DNA, the CDR3 is TGTGCCAGCAGGGGACAGGGGCCTGAGCAGTTCTTC. Protein: CASRGQGPEQFF. The V call is TRBV28, the J call TRBJ2-1, with TRBD1 matching 10 bases. CDR3 length equals 12 residues. The ends lost 6 bases at V and 9 bases at J; junction bases unmatched: 2. The germline V gene encodes CDR1 MDHEN and CDR2 SYDVKM.

The chain is built from TRBV28 and TRBJ1-2, with a possible D match to TRBD1 (6 bases). This CDR3 has 15 residues. Trimming removed 7 bases at V and 0 bases at J, with 15 bases between. Germline CDR1 reads MDHEN; CDR2 reads SYDVKM. The CDR3 DNA follows: TGTGCCAGCATTGACCGGGACAAACCTAACTATGGCTACACCTTC. Amino acids: CASIDRDKPNYGYTF.

The gene calls are TRBV6-6 and TRBJ2-5, with 10 bases matching TRBD1. CDR1 and CDR2 from the germline V gene are MNHNY and SVGAGI (reference sequence). There are 16 residues in the CDR3. Losses at the gene ends were 2 bases for V and 5 bases for J; bases not matched to a gene: 8. The CDR3 bases are TGTGCCAGCAGTTACGACCGGGACAGGGGTTTTGAGACCCAGTACTTC. Its translation is CASSYDRDRGFETQYF.

The J gene is TRBJ2-5, the V gene TRBV6-6; the match to TRBD2 covers 7 bases. Gene TRBJ2-7 matches the end of the DNA better, so the J call may be wrong. CDR3 length equals 13 residues. Germline CDR1 is MNHNY and CDR2 is SVGAGI (reference sequence). The CDR3 protein is CATLGGGFYEQYF. CDR3 DNA: TGTGCCACCCTCGGGGGAGGGTTTTACGAGCAGTACTTC.

This clone was found once. The chain carries TRBV19 and TRBJ2-7, with 11 bases aligning to TRBD2. Germline loops: CDR1 LNHDA, CDR2 SQIVND (reference sequence). The CDR3 runs to 15 residues. V shed 1 base and J 4 bases; nucleotides not matched to a gene: 3. The DNA of the CDR3 is TGTGCCAGTAGTATAGCTTCTAGCGGGGGGTACGAGCAGTACTTC. Residues: CASSIASSGGYEQYF. Complete variable domain (other parts from reference TRBV19 and TRBJ2-7): DGGITQSPKYLFRKEGQNVTLSCEQNLNHDAMYWYRQDPGQGLRLIYYSQIVNDFQKGDIAEGYSVSREKKESFPLTVTSAQKNPTAFYLCASSIASSGGYEQYFGPGTRLTVT.

This clone was seen only a few times. The chain employs TRBV7-3 and TRBJ2-2; D remains unclear. Germline values: CDR1 SGHTA, CDR2 FQGTGA. Trimming left V 3 bases short and J 5 bases short, with 7 bases between. The CDR3 covers 13 residues. The CDR3 loop is CASSFSPTGELFF. Written as DNA, the CDR3 is TGTGCCAGCAGCTTCAGTCCGACCGGGGAGCTGTTTTTT. The full variable domain, in which reference TRBV7-3 and TRBJ2-2 provide the parts outside the CDR3, is GAGVSQTPSNKVTEKGKYVELRCDPISGHTALYWYRQSLGQGPEFLIYFQGTGAADDSGLPNDRFFAVRPEGSVSTLKIQRTERGDSAVYLCASSFSPTGELFFGEGSRLTVL.